What follows describes a single TCR beta chain. V was cut by 1 base and J by 0 bases, with 13 bases left in between. Germline assignment: CDR1 GTSNPN and CDR2 SVGIG (reference sequence). This CDR3 contains 16 residues. It was with random hexamers that about 0.45 to 1 ug RNA was reverse transcribed. TCRdb re-called the immunoSEQ multiplex PCR reads with MiXCR, one entry per CDR3 protein. This sample has about 300,000 distinct CDR3 sequences, with around nine tenths found just once. The data stem from a study of CD8 T cells in Susac syndrome. The sequence came from a human donor with multiple sclerosis. V usage is TRBV30 and J usage is TRBJ2-4; D remains ambiguous. The sequencing input was CD8+ T cells from PBMCs. The CDR3: CAWSGSQLLAKNIQYF. The CDR3 bases are TGTGCCTGGAGTGGGTCCCAGTTACTAGCCAAAAACATTCAGTACTTC.